A selection of T cell receptor beta chains follows, all from one sample in a study of blood T cell repertoires in COVID-19. Profiling relied on immunoSEQ multiplex PCR, and the TCRdb table lists in-frame clones only, not all of them. Here the sample spans around 210,000 clones, just over 85% being singletons. Input material: peripheral blood. Receptor source: a man between 18 and 35 years old with active or convalescent COVID-19. The CDR3 runs from the conserved cysteine through the conserved F or W. The D gene is left open where the match is weak. Some rows mark clone size as missing; the rest say once, few, many or name a class of expanded clone.

TGCAGTGCACAAAGCTCCTACGAGCAGTACTTC CSAQSSYEQYF 11 . TRBJ2-7 . TRBV20-1
TGTGCCAGCAGCCCTACTCATATAAGCAATGAGCAGTTCTTC CASSPTHISNEQFF 14 . TRBJ2-1 . TRBV28
TGTGCCAGCAGCCCTGGGACTAGCGGCAGGGATACGCAGTATTTT CASSPGTSGRDTQYF 15 TRBD2 TRBJ2-3 once TRBV5-4
TGTGCCACCAGTGATTTGACGGCAGGGCCCTATGGCTACACCTTC CATSDLTAGPYGYTF 15 . TRBJ1-2 . TRBV24-1
TGTGCCAGCACCTTTCCAGGACTTAACACCGGGGAGCTGTTTTTT CASTFPGLNTGELFF 15 . TRBJ2-2 few TRBV7-9
TGCGCCAGCAGATGGACTAGCGGGAGCTCCTACAATGAGCAGTTCTTC CASRWTSGSSYNEQFF 16 TRBD2 TRBJ2-1 . TRBV5-1
TGCGCCAGCAGTGGCTCGGGACTAGCGGGAGCGGGCGGGGAGCTGTTTTTT CASSGSGLAGAGGELFF 17 TRBD2 TRBJ2-2 . TRBV10-2
TGTGCCAGTAGTATAGGGACAGGGACTAACCCCTACGAGCAGTACTTC CASSIGTGTNPYEQYF 16 . TRBJ2-7 . TRBV19
TGTGCCAGCAGCTTGTATGGGTCGGGAGCTAACTATGGCTACACCTTC CASSLYGSGANYGYTF 16 . TRBJ1-2 . TRBV5-4
TGTGCCATCCAGGCGGGCGGGACAGGGCTAGCGAACACCGGGGAGCTGTTTTTT CAIQAGGTGLANTGELFF 18 TRBD1 TRBJ2-2 . TRBV10-3
TGTGCCAGCAGTGGCCTAGCGGGAGAGGCGGATACGCAGTATTTT CASSGLAGEADTQYF 15 TRBD2 TRBJ2-3 . TRBV6-4
TGCGCCAGCAGAAGAGACAGGACCTCGGAGACCCAGTACTTC CASRRDRTSETQYF 14 . TRBJ2-5 once TRBV5-1
TGCGCCAGCAGCTTGGATGGAGCGGGCACTGAAGCTTTCTTT CASSLDGAGTEAFF 14 . TRBJ1-1 . TRBV5-1
TGTGCCAGCAGCCCCTGGACAGAAACAGATACGCAGTATTTT CASSPWTETDTQYF 14 . TRBJ2-3 . TRBV2
TGCAGCGCCGGACAGTCACAAGAGACCCAGTACTTC CSAGQSQETQYF 12 . TRBJ2-5 . TRBV29-1
TGTGCCAGCACCCAGTCGGCGGGAGGGTCCGAGCAGTACTTC CASTQSAGGSEQYF 14 TRBD2 TRBJ2-7 . TRBV7-2
TGTGCCAGCAGTTTAGTACTGGGGCCCCTAAACACTGAAGCTTTCTTT CASSLVLGPLNTEAFF 16 . TRBJ1-1 . TRBV28
TGTGCCAGCAGCCTAACAACGGGGGAGAACACTGAAGCTTTCTTT CASSLTTGENTEAFF 15 . TRBJ1-1 . TRBV14
TGTGCCAGCAGCTTAGATGGGCTAGCGGAAGAGCAGTACTTC CASSLDGLAEEQYF 14 TRBD2 TRBJ2-7 . TRBV11-2
TGTGCCAGTAGTATGGGAGAGGATCAGCCCCAGCATTTT CASSMGEDQPQHF 13 . TRBJ1-5 . TRBV19
TGTGCCACCAGTGAAGTCGACAGGGGGAGTACCGGGGAGCTGTTTTTT CATSEVDRGSTGELFF 16 TRBD1 TRBJ2-2 . TRBV24-1
TGTGCCAGCAGTGCGGGGTTTTATAGGACTGAAGCTTTCTTT CASSAGFYRTEAFF 14 . TRBJ1-1 . TRBV28
TGTGCCACCAGTAGAATGGTAGGAGTAAACACCGGGGAGCTGTTTTTT CATSRMVGVNTGELFF 16 . TRBJ2-2 . TRBV15
TGTGCCAGCAGCCTGGGGACTAGCGGGAGGGATGAGCAGTTCTTC CASSLGTSGRDEQFF 15 TRBD2 TRBJ2-1 . TRBV28